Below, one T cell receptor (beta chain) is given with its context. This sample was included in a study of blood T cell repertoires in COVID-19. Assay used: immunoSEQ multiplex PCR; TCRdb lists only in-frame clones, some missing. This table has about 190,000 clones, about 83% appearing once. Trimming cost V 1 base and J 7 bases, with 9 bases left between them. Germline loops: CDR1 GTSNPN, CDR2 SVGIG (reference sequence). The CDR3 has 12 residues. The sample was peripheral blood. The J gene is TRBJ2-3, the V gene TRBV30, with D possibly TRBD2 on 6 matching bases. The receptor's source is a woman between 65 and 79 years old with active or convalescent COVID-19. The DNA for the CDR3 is TGTGCCTGGAGTGGGGGACTGTATACGCAGTATTTT. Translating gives CAWSGGLYTQYF.